These T cell receptor beta chains were read from a single sample in a study of tumor-infiltrating lymphocytes in primary liver carcinoma. A single record per CDR3 protein comes from TCRdb applying MiXCR to the multiplex PCR reads. The table includes nearly 200,000 distinct CDR3 sequences, around three fifths detected once. Input material: peripheral blood. These receptors were obtained from a woman aged 60-75 years with primary liver carcinoma and hepatitis B virus infection. Each CDR3 is given with its conserved first and last residue. D genes are given only for firm matches. Clone size is stated in some rows and not others, as once, few, many or a class when expanded.

j_call	d_call	clone_size	v_call	cdr3_nt	cdr3_aa
TRBJ1-2	.	.	TRBV28	TGTGCCAGCAGTTCATACCGGGACAAAGGCTACACCTTC	CASSSYRDKGYTF
TRBJ2-7	TRBD1	.	TRBV28	TGTGCCAGCAGCCGGGCTACCGGACAGGGGGCTTACGAGCAGTACTTC	CASSRATGQGAYEQYF
TRBJ2-3	.	.	TRBV11-3	TGTGCCAACGGCTTAGCGGTTCCCACAGATACGCAGTATTTT	CANGLAVPTDTQYF
TRBJ2-5	TRBD2	medium-sized	TRBV11-2	TGTGCCAGCAGCTTAGCGGGAGGAGAGGTGGAGACCCAGTACTTC	CASSLAGGEVETQYF
TRBJ2-1	TRBD1	.	TRBV11-3	TGTGCCACCAACTTTAATGGACAGGGGGCGCGGAATGAGCAGTTCTTC	CATNFNGQGARNEQFF
TRBJ1-2	.	many	TRBV11-2	TGTGCCAGCAGCTTAGCTTTCCGGGACACCAACTCAAACTATGGCTACACCTTC	CASSLAFRDTNSNYGYTF
TRBJ1-4	.	many	TRBV6-5	TGTGCCAGCAGCAGGACAGAGCAGAATGAAAAACTGTTTTTT	CASSRTEQNEKLFF
TRBJ2-2	.	.	TRBV7-8	TGTGCCAGCAGTTTAGCAGTATTGAGTAGCACCGGGGAGCTGTTTTTT	CASSLAVLSSTGELFF
TRBJ2-7	.	.	TRBV28	TGTGCCAGCAGCCATTACAGGGAAAGCTCCTACGAGCAGTACTTC	CASSHYRESSYEQYF
TRBJ2-3	TRBD1	.	TRBV19	TGTGCCAGTAGTCTACAGGACAGGTGGCGCGTAGATACGCAGTATTTT	CASSLQDRWRVDTQYF
TRBJ1-1	.	many	TRBV11-3	TGTGCCAGCAGCTTAGCGTCAGTGCCGGGCACTGAAGCTTTCTTT	CASSLASVPGTEAFF
TRBJ2-7	.	.	TRBV11-2	TGTGCCAACAGCTACAACGAACAGTACTTC	CANSYNEQYF
TRBJ1-1	.	few	TRBV12-3/TRBV12-4	TGTGCCAGCAGTTTAACACACGCCACTGAAGCTTTCTTT	CASSLTHATEAFF
TRBJ2-7	TRBD1	.	TRBV11-2	TGTGCCAGCAACTCTGACAGGGGCTACAAGCAGTACTTC	CASNSDRGYKQYF
TRBJ1-1	.	.	TRBV5-1	TGCGCCAGCGCCGAGGGAGGGGCGAACACTGAAGCTTTCTTT	CASAEGGANTEAFF
TRBJ2-6	TRBD1	.	TRBV5-1	TGCGCCAGCCAGGGGGCCGGACAGATGACGGGGGCCAACGTCCTGACTTTC	CASQGAGQMTGANVLTF
TRBJ2-1	.	.	TRBV11-3	TGTGACAGCAGCTTAGGGGCCCAGGGTCGCAAGGAGCAGTCCTTC	CDSSLGAQGRKEQSF
TRBJ1-1	.	.	TRBV29-1	TGCAGCGCAGGGACGGGGAGGGGTAACACTGAAGCTTTCTTT	CSAGTGRGNTEAFF
TRBJ2-7	TRBD2	few	TRBV12-3/TRBV12-4	TGTGCCAGCAGTACGTCCGGGACTAGCGGGAGGATGAGCTCCTACGAGCAGTACTTC	CASSTSGTSGRMSSYEQYF
TRBJ2-4	TRBD1	many	TRBV11-2	TGTGCCAGCAGCTTTAGCGGCCTCAGGACAGGGGGCGTCTCGTACTTC	CASSFSGLRTGGVSYF
TRBJ2-1	.	many	TRBV11-2	TGTGCCAGCAGCTTACTAGCGAATGCCTACAATGAGCAGTTCTTC	CASSLLANAYNEQFF
TRBJ2-3	.	.	TRBV9	TGTGCCAGCAGCGTAGGAGGGGCTCAGGGTACGCAGTATTTT	CASSVGGAQGTQYF
TRBJ2-5	TRBD2	.	TRBV30	TGTGCCTGGAGTGAGATTACCCGGGAGGCCCAGTACTTC	CAWSEITREAQYF
TRBJ2-7	.	.	TRBV5-1	TGCGCCAGCAGCTTGGAGGAGAGCGCCTACGAGCAGTACTTC	CASSLEESAYEQYF
TRBJ2-5	.	.	TRBV28	TGTGCCAGCAGTTTATTTGGCAACCAAGAGACCCGGTACTTC	CASSLFGNQETRYF
TRBJ2-1	.	.	TRBV4-1	TGCGCCAGCAGCCATCCCACCCGCGGGACCTACAATGAGCAGTTCTTC	CASSHPTRGTYNEQFF
TRBJ2-3	TRBD2	.	TRBV5-5	TGTGCCAGCAGCTTGGTCTCTAGCGGGGGGGGAGGCACAGATACGCAGTATTTT	CASSLVSSGGGGTDTQYF
TRBJ2-1	.	.	TRBV28	TGTGCCAGCAGTCCTCCCCACCCAGCGAGCGAGCAGTTCTTC	CASSPPHPASEQFF
TRBJ1-1	.	.	TRBV12-3/TRBV12-4	TGTGCCATCAGTTTAGGGTCGACCAAAACTGAAGCTTTCTTT	CAISLGSTKTEAFF
TRBJ2-1	.	many	TRBV12-3/TRBV12-4	TGTGCCAGCAGTTTTCATGCAGCCCCCAATGAGCAGTTCTTC	CASSFHAAPNEQFF
TRBJ2-1	.	many	TRBV6-6	TGTGCCAGCTGCGATCGAGGGTACAATGAGCAGTTCTTC	CASCDRGYNEQFF
TRBJ2-6	.	.	TRBV28	TGTGCCAGCAGCAGACCCACCGGGGGAGGGGCCAACGTCCTGACTTTC	CASSRPTGGGANVLTF
TRBJ2-4	.	many	TRBV11-1	TGTGCCAGCAGCCCTCTGGAGGGGTTGGACAAAAACATTCAGTACTTC	CASSPLEGLDKNIQYF
TRBJ2-1	TRBD2	.	TRBV11-1	TGTGTCAGCAGCTTAGGAACTAGCGGGAGTATGGCATTCCATGAGCAGTTCTTC	CVSSLGTSGSMAFHEQFF
TRBJ2-7	TRBD2	.	TRBV12-3/TRBV12-4	TGTGCCAGCAGTTTAGCTCTGGCTAGCGGGAGTCGAGGATCCTACGAGCAGTACTTC	CASSLALASGSRGSYEQYF
TRBJ2-5	.	.	TRBV28	TGTGCCGGCAGCCGCGTTAACGTCAGGGGACGGGAGACCCAGTACTTC	CAGSRVNVRGRETQYF
TRBJ2-2	TRBD2	many	TRBV11-2	TGTGCCAGCAGTACCCGGACTAGCGCCGCGAACACCGGGGAGCTGTTTTTT	CASSTRTSAANTGELFF
TRBJ1-3	.	.	TRBV12-5	TGTGTTAATGCTACCGACCGCGACTCTGGAAACACCATATATTTT	CVNATDRDSGNTIYF
TRBJ2-1	.	few	TRBV28	TGTGCCAGCAGTTTATTAGGGCAGGGGAACACCAATGAGCAGTTCTTC	CASSLLGQGNTNEQFF
TRBJ2-3	TRBD2	medium-sized	TRBV29-1	TGCAGCGTCGCCTATGGGAGCGGGAGTGCTGATACGCAGTATTTT	CSVAYGSGSADTQYF
TRBJ2-7	.	many	TRBV12-3/TRBV12-4	TGTGCCAGCAGCCAACAGGGACCCTACGAGCAGTACTTC	CASSQQGPYEQYF
TRBJ2-1	.	many	TRBV5-6	TGTGCCAGCAGCTTGGATGGGTGGGGCAGCAACAATGAGCAGTTCTTC	CASSLDGWGSNNEQFF
TRBJ2-7	.	.	TRBV29-1	TGCATTGTTGAAGTAGGGCAGGGCCCGGGCGAGCAGTACTTC	CIVEVGQGPGEQYF
TRBJ2-7	TRBD2	.	TRBV28	TGTGCCAGCAGCATTACCCCACGTGGCGGGAGTTCCAACGAGCAGTACTTC	CASSITPRGGSSNEQYF
TRBJ2-1	TRBD2	few	TRBV5-4	TGTGCCAGCAGTTCTATAGCGGGAGGGTCCTACAATGAGCAGTTCTTC	CASSSIAGGSYNEQFF
TRBJ1-1	TRBD1	.	TRBV6-5	TGTGCCAGCAGTCCTCCGGGACAGGGCCATATGAACACTGAAGCTTTCTTT	CASSPPGQGHMNTEAFF
TRBJ1-1	TRBD1	.	TRBV11-2	TGTGCCAGCGGCGCGAGTGACAGGGCGAACACTGAAGCTTTCTTT	CASGASDRANTEAFF
TRBJ1-5	TRBD1	.	TRBV28	TGTGCCAGCAGTACATTGGACAGGGGAGGGCATCAGCCCCAGCATTTT	CASSTLDRGGHQPQHF
TRBJ2-5	TRBD2	many	TRBV4-1	TGCGCCAGCAGCCCCCGTGAGGCTAGCGGGAAGGAGACCCAGTACTTC	CASSPREASGKETQYF
TRBJ1-3	.	.	TRBV7-6	TGTGCCAGCAGCTCCGGAAACTCAAACTCTGGAAACACCATATATTTT	CASSSGNSNSGNTIYF
TRBJ2-7	.	once	TRBV12-3/TRBV12-4	TGTGCCAGCATCAGCTTCGACGAGCAGAACTTC	CASISFDEQNF
TRBJ2-5	TRBD1	once	TRBV6-2/TRBV6-3	TGTGCCAGCAGTTACGGATCCGGGACAGGGGGCTCTCAAGAGACCCACTACTTC	CASSYGSGTGGSQETHYF
TRBJ1-2	.	.	TRBV28	TGTGCCAGCAGTCTCTTGATAAGCTACACCTTC	CASSLLISYTF